The clone carrying this T cell receptor beta chain was counted a few times. Researchers turned away patients with other autoimmune diseases, uncontrolled infections, pregnancy or lactation. Out of roughly 9.3 ml of fresh peripheral blood, PBMCs were obtained. The CDR3 runs 13 residues. V shed 0 bases and J shed 2 bases, with 7 bases lying between them. Germline V gene lookup returns CDR1 DFQATT and CDR2 SNEGSKA (reference sequence). This entry is derived from a study of Graves' ophthalmopathy and Graves' hyperthyroidism. RNA transcripts served as template for amplifying TCR beta CDR3 sequences. In the first round, RT-PCR was carried out with HTBI primers, and a multiplex PCR formed the second round. TCRdb reanalysed the multiplex PCR reads using MiXCR and keeps one entry per CDR3 protein. Counted here are some 750,000 distinct CDR3 sequences, roughly two fifths occurring once; the ten biggest clones make up approximately 43%.

This sequence was found in an adult man with Graves' ophthalmopathy. The sample taken for sequencing was peripheral blood. The genes are TRBV20-1 and TRBJ1-2; D is ambiguous. CDR3 nucleotide sequence: TGCAGTGCTAGAGATTATAAAAACTATGGCTACACCTTC. Its protein is CSARDYKNYGYTF.